What follows are 29 T cell receptor beta chains derived from one specimen sequenced in a study of regulatory T cells in long-lasting Graves disease. Combining iRepertoire HTBI primers with Arm-PCR of CDR3 regions, the authors built TCR beta libraries. TCRdb called the multiplex PCR reads again in MiXCR, with one record for every CDR3 protein. The sample holds about 610,000 distinct CDR3 sequences, around 15% seen once. Time point of the sample: newly diagnosed GD, antithyroid drugs for less than 3 months. The TCR library was made from RNA extracted from PBMCs. The same sample was also studied in work on T cells in Graves' hyperthyroidism and ophthalmopathy.

The sequencing used peripheral blood mononuclear cells (PBMCs), collected at new diagnosis, from a patient treated with antithyroid drugs. The origin of the receptors is a man aged 18 to 30 with Graves disease.

This clonotype has ten or more counts. V gene TRBV29-1 combines with J gene TRBJ1-1; D unresolved. This CDR3 comprises 14 residues. Germline CDR1 and CDR2: SQVTM and ANQGSEA. The CDR3 DNA sequence: TGCTCAGTCCATGTTCCTGGGTCGTACACTGAAGCTTTCTTT. Amino acid sequence: CSVHVPGSYTEAFF.

The J gene is TRBJ2-7, the V gene TRBV10-3; 7 bases match TRBD1. There are 11 residues in the CDR3. Trimming took 6 bases from V and 4 from J; bases not matched to a gene: 0. Germline CDR1 and CDR2: ENHRY and SYGVKD. The CDR3 nucleotides are TGTGCCATCAGCAGGGGGTACGAGCAGTACTTC. This codes for CAISRGYEQYF.

V usage is TRBV3-1 and J usage is TRBJ2-7; 7 bases align to TRBD1. CDR1 and CDR2 (germline): LGHDT, YNNKEL (reference sequence). The CDR3 is made up of 12 amino acids. With V trimmed by 4 bases and J by 7 bases, 4 bases remained unmatched. In DNA, the CDR3 is TGTGCCAGCAGCCCGACAGGGAGAGAGCAGTACTTC. Translating gives CASSPTGREQYF.

This clonotype came up a few times. The chain is built from TRBV11-2 and TRBJ1-5, with TRBD1 matching over 7 bases. This CDR3 region has 15 residues. Germline V gene lookup returns CDR1 SGHAT and CDR2 FQNNGV. V shed 10 bases and J 4 bases; nucleotides not matched to a gene: 13. The CDR3 loop reads CANTAGTASNQPQHF. As DNA, the CDR3 is TGTGCCAACACGGCCGGGACAGCTAGTAATCAGCCCCAGCATTTT.

This rearrangement joins TRBV6-2 or TRBV6-3 to TRBJ1-2; D unclear. Trimming left V 0 bases short and J 6 bases short, with 11 bases between. The CDR3 contains 14 residues. From germline, CDR1 is MNHEY and CDR2 SVGEGT. The CDR3 DNA reads TGTGCCAGCAGTTACTCGCTTGTCGGAGATGGCTACACCTTC. As protein: CASSYSLVGDGYTF.

The chain combines TRBV11-2 with TRBJ2-3; 11 bases are a match to TRBD2. With 5 bases clipped from V and 2 bases from J, the junction kept 6 bases outside the gene matches. The germline gives CDR1 SGHAT, CDR2 FQNNGV. This CDR3 has 16 amino acids. The chain's CDR3 is CASSARLAGSTDTQYF. The CDR3 DNA sequence: TGTGCCAGCAGCGCGAGACTAGCGGGATCCACAGATACGCAGTATTTT. Full variable domain (outside the CDR3, taken from reference TRBV11-2 and TRBJ2-3): EAGVAQSPRYKIIEKRQSVAFWCNPISGHATLYWYQQILGQGPKLLIQFQNNGVVDDSQLPKDRFSAERLKGVDSTLKIQPAKLEDSAVYLCASSARLAGSTDTQYFGPGTRLTVL.

This clonotype turned up a few times. The genes are TRBV27 and TRBJ2-1; 9 nucleotides match TRBD2. The CDR3 has 16 residues. The J segment lost 6 bases and the V segment lost 4 bases, leaving 10 bases of the junction unmatched. Germline CDR1 reads MNHEY; CDR2 reads SMNVEV (reference sequence). CDR3 residues: CASSYLAGLAVNEQFF. DNA of the CDR3: TGTGCCAGCAGTTACCTAGCGGGATTAGCGGTCAATGAGCAGTTCTTC.

As regards this clonotype: A much bigger clone sits one base away, suggesting this may be a read error. V is TRBV12-3 or TRBV12-4 and J is TRBJ2-4, with 7 nucleotides matching TRBD2. This CDR3 spans 14 amino acids. CDR3 in DNA: TGTGCCAGCGTGAGCGGGACCAAATACAATGAGCATTTCTTC. Its protein product is CASVSGTKYNEHFF.

Comments on this clonotype: This CDR3 is missing its conserved last phenylalanine or tryptophan, likely due to a read error. This chain connects TRBV20-1 to TRBJ2-7, with D perhaps matching TRBD1 (6 bases). CDR3 size: 13 residues. V gave up 7 bases and J gave up 5 bases, with 18 bases separating them. Germline V gene sequence: CDR1 DFQATT, CDR2 SNEGSKA (reference sequence). For the CDR3, the DNA is TGCAGTGGGGGGCGACAGTTGAGGGACGAGCAGTACCTC. This translates into CSGGRQLRDEQYL.

This clonotype was seen a handful of times. The junction differs from germline at one of its ends, possibly a read error. The chain carries TRBV12-3 or TRBV12-4 and TRBJ2-1, with 10 bases matching TRBD2. The CDR3 has 16 residues. CDR3 DNA: TGTGCCAGCTTCTTCAGAAGGACTAGCGGATACAATGAGCAGCTCTTC. Protein: CASFFRRTSGYNEQLF.

The chain uses TRBV24-1 and TRBJ2-3; no definite D call. CDR1 and CDR2 from the germline V gene are KGHDR and SFDVKD. Trimming removed 6 bases at V and 2 bases at J, with 14 bases between. CDR3 size: 15 residues. In DNA, the CDR3 is TGTGCCACCAGTTTCCGTCACCAGTACACAGATACGCAGTATTTT. Translating gives CATSFRHQYTDTQYF.

This chain uses TRBV7-9 with TRBJ1-3, with 11 bases aligning to TRBD1. V was pared by 3 bases and J by 1 base, with 2 bases of the junction left unmatched. Per the germline V gene, CDR1 is SEHNR and CDR2 is FQNEAQ (reference sequence). The CDR3 contains 16 residues. The CDR3 DNA follows: TGTGCCAGCAGCTTGGGGACAGGGGGTTCTGGAAACACCATATATTTT. It specifies CASSLGTGGSGNTIYF.

This clonotype came up many times. The rearrangement links TRBV7-9 to TRBJ2-7; the match to TRBD1 covers 8 bases. The CDR3 has 16 amino acids. Germline values: CDR1 SEHNR, CDR2 FQNEAQ (reference sequence). The V and J ends lost 5 bases and 6 bases, in that order; junction bases with no gene match: 15. The CDR3 DNA is TGTGCCAGCAGCCCAACCCACAGGGGGGCCCCGGCCGAGCAGTACTTC. The encoded protein is CASSPTHRGAPAEQYF.

Ten or more counts support this clonotype. The chain combines TRBV2 with TRBJ1-1, with a weak D call TRBD1 (6 bases). The CDR3 totals 15 residues. Per germline, CDR1 SNHLY and CDR2 FYNNEI. The V end was cut by 4 bases, the J end by 6 bases, with 18 bases between. This chain's CDR3 is CASSGSLTGNAEAFF. The CDR3 bases are TGTGCCAGCAGTGGATCCCTCACAGGGAATGCTGAAGCTTTCTTT.

The sample holds a few counts of this clonotype. This chain uses TRBV3-1 with TRBJ2-7; 11 bases line up with TRBD1. V lost 6 bases and J lost 3; bases outside the gene matches: 4. The CDR3 covers 14 residues. Germline CDR1 LGHDT, CDR2 YNNKEL (reference sequence). The CDR3 region is CASRRDRGFYEQYF. CDR3 bases: TGTGCCAGCAGGAGGGACAGGGGGTTCTACGAGCAGTACTTC.

This clonotype was detected ten times or more. V gene TRBV27 combines with J gene TRBJ2-2, with a weak D call TRBD2 (6 bases). CDR1 is MNHEY and CDR2 is SMNVEV in the germline V gene (reference sequence). V lost 5 bases and J lost 4, with 8 bases in between. This CDR3 comprises 13 residues. DNA of the CDR3: TGTGCCAGCAGTAGTAGCGGCACCGGGGAGCTGTTTTTT. It specifies CASSSSGTGELFF.

This clonotype was counted ten times or more. The chain combines TRBV28 with TRBJ2-7, with 7 bases aligning to TRBD2. V lost 7 bases, J lost 1 base, and 19 bases stayed unmatched. CDR3 length: 18 amino acids. Per the germline V gene, CDR1 is MDHEN and CDR2 is SYDVKM. CDR3: CASTSGVAGGSRSYEQYF. The CDR3 nucleotides read TGTGCCAGCACCTCTGGGGTAGCGGGCGGCAGTAGGTCCTACGAGCAGTACTTC.

This clonotype was recorded many times. Its ends do not fully match the called genes, so a read error is possible. The chain uses TRBV5-1 and TRBJ2-5; 8 bases map to TRBD1. Germline V gene lookup returns CDR1 SGHRS and CDR2 YFSETQ. The CDR3 contains 14 residues. The CDR3 DNA is TGTGCCAGCAGCCTAGGACAGGGCGGTGAGACCCAGTACTTC. Translating gives CASSLGQGGETQYF. Using reference TRBV5-1 and TRBJ2-5 for the parts outside the CDR3, the full variable domain is KAGVTQTPRYLIKTRGQQVTLSCSPISGHRSVSWYQQTPGQGLQFLFEYFSETQRNKGNFPGRFSGRQFSNSRSEMNVSTLELGDSALYLCASSLGQGGETQYFGPGTRLLVL.

The V and J genes are TRBV7-9 and TRBJ2-7; 10 bases align to TRBD2. The germline gives CDR1 SEHNR, CDR2 FQNEAQ (reference sequence). Germline trimming cut 1 base from V and 3 bases from J; bases unmatched to any gene: 9. The CDR3 spans 17 residues. CDR3 nucleotides: TGTGCCAGCAGCTTAGTACTTACTAGCGGGGCAATCTACGAGCAGTACTTC. Its translation is CASSLVLTSGAIYEQYF.

In this sample, this clonotype turned up many times. The chain joins TRBV28 to TRBJ2-7, with a tentative D call TRBD1 (6 bases). V shed 5 bases and J shed 0 bases, with 14 bases lying between them. The CDR3 extends over 15 amino acids. Germline CDR1 reads MDHEN; CDR2 reads SYDVKM. The CDR3 nucleotides read TGTGCCAGCAGTCCCCTTGAGGGGGTCTCCTACGAGCAGTACTTC. It specifies CASSPLEGVSYEQYF.

The V call is TRBV9, the J call TRBJ1-5; D is uncertain. The V and J ends lost 0 bases and 3 bases respectively, with 10 bases between them. The CDR3 has 15 amino acids. The germline V gene encodes CDR1 SGDLS and CDR2 YYNGEE. CDR3 in DNA: TGTGCCAGCAGCGTAGCCTGGGGTTCCAATCAGCCCCAGCATTTT. This encodes CASSVAWGSNQPQHF.

This clonotype came up a few times. The chain joins TRBV7-8 to TRBJ1-2; TRBD1 is a possible D gene (5 bases). Germline V gene sequence: CDR1 SGHVS, CDR2 FQNEAQ. Trimming left V 1 base short and J 7 bases short, with 10 bases between. CDR3 length equals 13 residues. This CDR3 reads CASSLEAGSGYTF. CDR3 coding DNA: TGTGCCAGCAGCTTAGAGGCAGGGAGTGGCTACACCTTC.

This clonotype has at least ten counts. The chain employs TRBV2 and TRBJ2-1; D is unresolved. The ends were cut back, 3 bases at V and 7 bases at J, with 13 bases in the middle. Looked up from germline, CDR1 is SNHLY and CDR2 is FYNNEI. The CDR3 extends over 14 amino acids. CDR3 sequence (DNA): TGTGCCAGCAGTGATGTAGGCTCAACGAATGAGCAGTTCTTC. This sequence encodes CASSDVGSTNEQFF. Based on the CDR3 plus reference TRBV2 and TRBJ2-1, the full variable domain is EPEVTQTPSHQVTQMGQEVILRCVPISNHLYFYWYRQILGQKVEFLVSFYNNEISEKSEIFDDQFSVERPDGSNFTLKIRSTKLEDSAMYFCASSDVGSTNEQFFGPGTRLTVL.

This clonotype was seen repeatedly, ten times or more. The chain uses TRBV20-1 and TRBJ2-7, with TRBD2 matching over 7 bases. There are 14 residues in the CDR3. Looked up from germline, CDR1 is DFQATT and CDR2 is SNEGSKA (reference sequence). Trimming took 2 bases from V and 1 from J; bases not matched to a gene: 5. CDR3 loop: CSARTAGVSYEQYF. For the CDR3, the DNA is TGCAGTGCTAGAACGGCGGGGGTTTCCTACGAGCAGTACTTC.

This clonotype came up a few times. The chain couples TRBV6-1 to TRBJ1-5; D possibly corresponds to TRBD1 (6 bases). The germline V gene encodes CDR1 MNHNS and CDR2 SASEGT. Trimming took off 1 base at V and 6 bases at J, with 13 bases between the two ends. The CDR3 is 15 residues long. This CDR3 reads CASSEVSGASQPQHF. The CDR3 bases are TGTGCCAGCAGTGAAGTTTCGGGGGCGAGTCAGCCCCAGCATTTT.

This clonotype was picked up a small number of times. The chain uses TRBV30 and TRBJ2-3; TRBD2 might be the D (5 bases). From germline, CDR1 is GTSNPN and CDR2 SVGIG (reference sequence). V lost 4 bases and J 7 bases, leaving 12 bases between the germline ends. The CDR3 runs to 12 residues. CDR3 amino acids: CAWNAAGHTQYF. CDR3 DNA sequence: TGTGCCTGGAACGCGGCGGGTCATACGCAGTATTTT.

This clonotype was counted ten times or more. The V gene is TRBV20-1, the J gene TRBJ2-1; 11 bases match TRBD2. V gave up 2 bases and J gave up 7 bases; unmatched junction bases: 7. The CDR3 has 15 amino acids. Germline V gene data show CDR1 as DFQATT and CDR2 as SNEGSKA (reference sequence). The CDR3 DNA is TGCAGTGCTAGATTAGCGGGAGGGGGGGGGAATGAGCAGTTCTTC. This sequence encodes CSARLAGGGGNEQFF.

This clonotype was counted ten times or more. The chain joins TRBV3-1 to TRBJ1-5; D unresolved. Germline CDR1 and CDR2: LGHDT and YNNKEL (reference sequence). This CDR3 spans 15 amino acids. Trimming cost V 1 base and J 4 bases, with 11 bases left between them. CDR3 bases: TGTGCCAGCAGCCAAGTGGCCGATAGTAATCAGCCCCAGCATTTT. Its translation: CASSQVADSNQPQHF.

The gene calls are TRBV6-5 and TRBJ1-6; tentative D call: TRBD1 (5 bases). The CDR3 has 15 amino acids. Germline lookup yields CDR1 MNHEY and CDR2 SVGAGI. V lost 4 bases, J lost 4 bases, and 11 bases lay in between. CDR3 protein: CASSSGTAYNSPLHF. For the CDR3, the DNA is TGTGCCAGCAGTTCGGGGACCGCGTATAATTCACCCCTCCACTTT.